The 32 T cell receptor beta chains below all came from one sample that was sequenced in a study of T cells after posttransplantation cyclophosphamide. Assay used: immunoSEQ multiplex PCR; TCRdb lists only in-frame clones, some missing. The sample holds under 75,000 clones, about 93% seen once. Sequencing used PBMCs. Every receptor here comes from a woman in her twenties or thirties in good health and a related stem cell transplant donor.

The gene calls are TRBV2 and TRBJ2-4; 7 nucleotides match TRBD1. Germline lookup yields CDR1 SNHLY and CDR2 FYNNEI. The ends lost 6 bases at V and 0 bases at J; junction bases unmatched: 11. CDR3 length: 17 amino acids. In nucleotides, the CDR3 is TGTGCCAGCAGCCCAGGACAGGCCGTCCTAGCCAAAAACATTCAGTACTTC. Its protein is CASSPGQAVLAKNIQYF.

The chain combines TRBV19 with TRBJ1-2; 9 positions match TRBD1. Germline assignment: CDR1 LNHDA and CDR2 SQIVND (reference sequence). The V and J ends lost 4 bases and 1 base, in that order; junction bases with no gene match: 7. This CDR3 is built from 16 residues. The CDR3 coding sequence is TGTGCCAGTAGTACACTCCCGGGACAGGGTAACTATGGCTACACCTTC. Translating gives CASSTLPGQGNYGYTF.

This clone was observed a few times. The J gene is TRBJ1-6, the V gene TRBV6-5, with D perhaps TRBD1 (5 bases). This CDR3 comprises 13 residues. Germline loops: CDR1 MNHEY, CDR2 SVGAGI. V lost 7 bases and J 5 bases, leaving 9 bases between the germline ends. The CDR3 spells CASMGRDNSPLHF. The CDR3 nucleotides are TGTGCCAGCATGGGCAGGGATAATTCACCCCTCCACTTT.

J is TRBJ1-2 and V is TRBV7-2; maybe TRBD1 (6 bases). CDR3 length equals 13 residues. V lost 5 bases and J lost 8, with 15 bases in between. Germline V CDR1 and CDR2: SGHTA, FQGNSA. DNA of the CDR3: TGTGCCAGCAGCCCAGAGGGCAGGGGAGGCTACACCTTC. Protein: CASSPEGRGGYTF.

The table lists this clone with a few counts. The chain joins TRBV2 to TRBJ2-7; D is perhaps TRBD2 (6 bases). The germline CDR1 and CDR2 sequences are SNHLY and FYNNEI. The germline V and J ends were trimmed by 3 bases and 2 bases, with 20 bases remaining between them. The CDR3 spans 17 residues. CDR3 in DNA: TGTGCCAGCAGTGATTTTCTAGCGACTTCGGGAACCTACGAGCAGTACTTC. Translation gives CASSDFLATSGTYEQYF.

V gene TRBV4-2 combines with J gene TRBJ2-3; perhaps TRBD2 as D (7 bases). Trimming removed 1 base from V and 5 bases from J, with 16 bases in between. Germline V lookup: CDR1 LGHNA, CDR2 YNFKEQ. The CDR3 runs 16 residues. Here the CDR3 reads CASSQVGGGRVDTQYF. The CDR3 DNA is TGTGCCAGCAGCCAAGTAGGGGGGGGCCGAGTAGATACGCAGTATTTT.

The CDR3 is CASSQVYRGNTEAFF. For the CDR3, the DNA is TGCGCCAGCAGCCAAGTATATAGGGGAAACACTGAAGCTTTCTTT. The chain is built from TRBV4-3 and TRBJ1-1; tentatively, D is TRBD1 (5 bases). Trimming stripped 1 base from V and 2 bases from J, with 11 bases between. Germline CDR1 is LGHNA and CDR2 is YSLEER. CDR3 length: 15 residues.

The V gene is TRBV5-1, the J gene TRBJ2-3, with D tentatively TRBD1 or TRBD2 (7 bases each). Germline CDR1 SGHRS, CDR2 YFSETQ. The CDR3 totals 18 residues. V lost 4 bases and J 2 bases, leaving 23 bases between the germline ends. The CDR3: CASSPQALQGGFTDTQYF. DNA of the CDR3: TGCGCCAGCAGCCCTCAGGCACTCCAGGGGGGGTTCACAGATACGCAGTATTTT.

The chain couples TRBV4-3 to TRBJ2-2; 9 bases are shared with TRBD1. This CDR3 is 17 amino acids long. CDR1 is LGHNA and CDR2 is YSLEER in the germline V gene. The junction had 7 bases not matched to a gene; V was cut back by 0 bases and J by 5 bases. CDR3 region: CASSQDRGQGPTGELFF. CDR3 DNA sequence: TGCGCCAGCAGCCAAGATAGGGGACAGGGACCTACCGGGGAGCTGTTTTTT.

The V and J genes are TRBV4-3 and TRBJ2-5, with 10 bases aligning to TRBD2. Germline CDR1 is LGHNA and CDR2 is YSLEER. V shed 0 bases, J shed 5 bases, and the junction held 9 bases outside the gene matches. The length of the CDR3 is 17 residues. The CDR3 region is CASSQDISGTSVETQYF. The CDR3 DNA follows: TGCGCCAGCAGCCAAGATATCTCCGGGACTAGCGTGGAGACCCAGTACTTC.

The V and J genes are TRBV7-6 and TRBJ2-3; a weak D match, TRBD1 (6 bases). CDR1 and CDR2 from the germline V gene are SGHVS and FNYEAQ. The CDR3 sequence is 19 residues long. Trimming pared 2 bases from V and 1 base from J, leaving 22 bases between. CDR3 residues: CASSLSLGASHTRTDTQYF. DNA for the CDR3: TGTGCCAGCAGCTTATCTCTGGGGGCCTCCCACACACGCACAGATACGCAGTATTTT. Together with reference TRBV7-6 and TRBJ2-3, the CDR3 gives the full variable domain: GAGVSQSPRYKVTKRGQDVALRCDPISGHVSLYWYRQALGQGPEFLTYFNYEAQQDKSGLPNDRFSAERPEGSISTLTIQRTEQRDSAMYRCASSLSLGASHTRTDTQYFGPGTRLTVL.

The chain recombines TRBV27 with TRBJ2-6, with D possibly matching TRBD2 (5 bases). V lost 9 bases to trimming and J lost 3 bases, with 6 bases between them. CDR3 size: 12 residues. CDR1 and CDR2 from the germline V gene are MNHEY and SMNVEV (reference sequence). Here the CDR3 DNA reads TGTGCCAGTGGACTTGGGGCCAACGTCCTGACTTTC. It translates to CASGLGANVLTF.

V gene TRBV7-2 combines with J gene TRBJ2-1; 9 positions match TRBD2. The germline gives CDR1 SGHTA, CDR2 FQGNSA. Trimming took 6 bases from V and 0 from J; bases not matched to a gene: 9. The CDR3 loop spans 17 amino acids. CDR3 in amino acids: CASSRSGGLASYNEQFF. Here the CDR3 DNA reads TGTGCCAGCAGTCGTAGCGGGGGCCTGGCCTCCTACAATGAGCAGTTCTTC.

The chain employs TRBV2 and TRBJ2-2, with D possibly being TRBD2 (7 bases). The CDR3 extends over 14 amino acids. The V end lost 5 bases, the J end lost 4 bases, and 11 bases lay between the germline ends. Per the germline V gene, CDR1 is SNHLY and CDR2 is FYNNEI. The CDR3 sequence is CASSRGGTTGELFF. CDR3 DNA: TGTGCCAGCAGTAGGGGGGGCACCACCGGGGAGCTGTTTTTT.

The V gene is TRBV19, the J gene TRBJ2-4, with D possibly TRBD1 on 5 matching bases. V dropped 7 bases and J dropped 12 bases, with 10 bases sitting between them. CDR1 is LNHDA, CDR2 SQIVND, per germline (reference sequence). CDR3 length: 10 amino acids. In DNA form, the CDR3 reads TGTGCCAGTAAACAGGAACCTCAGTACTTC. It codes for CASKQEPQYF.

The rearrangement uses TRBV9 and TRBJ2-2, with a tentative D call TRBD1 (5 bases). V lost 4 bases and J 0 bases, leaving 13 bases between the germline ends. The V gene's germline CDR1 is SGDLS and CDR2 YYNGEE. The CDR3 is 16 residues long. This chain's CDR3 is CASSPLGASNTGELFF. CDR3 bases: TGTGCCAGCAGCCCCCTTGGGGCCTCGAACACCGGGGAGCTGTTTTTT. Drawing the rest from reference TRBV9 and TRBJ2-2, the complete variable domain is DSGVTQTPKHLITATGQRVTLRCSPRSGDLSVYWYQQSLDQGLQFLIQYYNGEERAKGNILERFSAQQFPDLHSELNLSSLELGDSALYFCASSPLGASNTGELFFGEGSRLTVL.

This rearrangement joins TRBV30 to TRBJ2-5, with unresolved D. With 0 bases removed from V and 1 base from J, the gap between germline ends came to 9 bases. The germline V gene encodes CDR1 GTSNPN and CDR2 SVGIG (reference sequence). The CDR3 contains 14 residues. CDR3 loop: CAWSVRAGQETQYF. The CDR3 coding sequence is TGTGCCTGGAGTGTACGGGCAGGCCAAGAGACCCAGTACTTC.

DNA for the CDR3: TGTGCCAGCAGCTTAGGGGTACTAGCGGGGGGCCAAGAGACCCAGTACTTC. It codes for CASSLGVLAGGQETQYF. The chain carries TRBV7-2 and TRBJ2-5; 12 bases agree with TRBD2. The CDR3 runs to 17 residues. Germline V CDR1 and CDR2: SGHTA, FQGNSA. The V and J ends lost 1 base and 1 base, in that order; junction bases with no gene match: 4.

V is TRBV5-1 and J is TRBJ2-2; possible D gene TRBD2, 7 bases. The CDR3 totals 16 residues. Trimming pared 1 base from V and 0 bases from J, leaving 10 bases between. CDR1 and CDR2 from the germline V gene are SGHRS and YFSETQ. The CDR3 nucleotides read TGCGCCAGCAGCTTGCGAGGGGGGGCGAACACCGGGGAGCTGTTTTTT. It codes for CASSLRGGANTGELFF.

This clone was counted once. This chain connects TRBV10-3 to TRBJ1-5; no reliable D call. V was cut by 0 bases and J by 3 bases, with 9 bases left in between. CDR3 length equals 15 residues. Per the germline V gene, CDR1 is ENHRY and CDR2 is SYGVKD. CDR3: CAISESEFINQPQHF. The CDR3 DNA is TGTGCCATCAGTGAGTCTGAGTTTATCAATCAGCCCCAGCATTTT.

The chain recombines TRBV6-1 with TRBJ2-3; 10 nucleotides align to TRBD2. Germline trimming cut 3 bases from V and 4 bases from J; bases unmatched to any gene: 4. The CDR3 covers 15 residues. CDR1 is MNHNS and CDR2 is SASEGT in the germline V gene. CDR3 protein: CASSESGGAADTQYF. The CDR3 DNA follows: TGTGCCAGCAGTGAGAGCGGGGGGGCGGCAGATACGCAGTATTTT.

This rearrangement joins TRBV10-3 to TRBJ1-4, with 10 bases lining up with TRBD1. V dropped 4 bases and J dropped 7; count of bases not matched to a gene: 3. CDR1 is ENHRY and CDR2 is SYGVKD in the germline V gene. This CDR3 contains 14 residues. CDR3 bases: TGTGCCATCAGTGGACAGGGGGCATTTGAAAAACTGTTTTTT. Its translation: CAISGQGAFEKLFF.

The chain combines TRBV5-1 with TRBJ2-5; perhaps D is TRBD1 or TRBD2 (6 bases each). Germline values: CDR1 SGHRS, CDR2 YFSETQ. The CDR3 loop spans 15 amino acids. Trimming left V 1 base short and J 2 bases short, with 12 bases between. CDR3 bases: TGCGCCAGCAGCTTGAGGGGGGTGCCACAAGAGACCCAGTACTTC. The encoded protein is CASSLRGVPQETQYF.

The sample holds one count of this clone. The chain joins TRBV28 to TRBJ1-2; D uncertain. The CDR3 spans 15 residues. Trimming took off 5 bases at V and 0 bases at J, with 13 bases between the two ends. The V gene's germline CDR1 is MDHEN and CDR2 SYDVKM. The CDR3 DNA is TGTGCCAGCAGTCCTAACTGGGCTTCTAACTATGGCTACACCTTC. This gives the protein CASSPNWASNYGYTF.

J is TRBJ2-1 and V is TRBV4-1; weak D call: TRBD1 (6 bases). This CDR3 is built from 12 residues. The V end was cut by 1 base, the J end by 15 bases, with 13 bases between. Germline loops: CDR1 MGHRA, CDR2 YSYEKL. In DNA form, the CDR3 reads TGCGCCAGCAGCCAAGGATCGACAGGACGGTTCTTC. As protein: CASSQGSTGRFF.

V is TRBV19 and J is TRBJ1-1, with D possibly being TRBD1 (5 bases). This CDR3 is built from 15 residues. The V gene's germline CDR1 is LNHDA and CDR2 SQIVND (reference sequence). Trimming took 8 bases from V and 0 from J, leaving 16 bases between them. The CDR3 DNA reads as TGTGCCAGTGCGGAGGGGAACAGACTGAACACTGAAGCTTTCTTT. Its translation is CASAEGNRLNTEAFF.

The CDR3 loop reads CASSPGLAGAYEQYF. Here the CDR3 DNA reads TGCGCCAGCAGCCCCGGACTAGCGGGGGCCTACGAGCAGTACTTC. The rearrangement links TRBV4-3 to TRBJ2-7; 13 nucleotides match TRBD2. The germline gives CDR1 LGHNA, CDR2 YSLEER. With V trimmed by 4 bases and J by 2 bases, 2 bases remained unmatched. There are 15 residues in the CDR3.

The chain links TRBV30 to TRBJ1-1; D gene uncertain. V lost 4 bases, J lost 5 bases, and 14 bases lay in between. The length of the CDR3 is 13 residues. Germline CDR1 reads GTSNPN; CDR2 reads SVGIG (reference sequence). CDR3 region: CAWTPGEWTEAFF. CDR3 in DNA: TGTGCCTGGACCCCGGGTGAGTGGACTGAAGCTTTCTTT.

The CDR3 loop reads CAWSPLSDRGGKNIQYF. The CDR3, as DNA: TGTGCCTGGAGTCCCCTTTCGGACAGGGGGGGCAAAAACATTCAGTACTTC. The J gene is TRBJ2-4, the V gene TRBV30, with TRBD1 identical over 10 bases. The V and J ends lost 2 bases and 3 bases, in that order; junction bases with no gene match: 10. The germline gives CDR1 GTSNPN, CDR2 SVGIG (reference sequence). This CDR3 region has 17 residues.

V gene TRBV6-6 combines with J gene TRBJ1-1; a possible D gene is TRBD1 (5 bases). This CDR3 is 14 amino acids long. Germline V gene lookup returns CDR1 MNHNY and CDR2 SVGAGI (reference sequence). The V end lost 2 bases, the J end lost 5 bases, and 12 bases lay between the germline ends. Written as DNA, the CDR3 is TGTGCCAGCAGTTACGGGGGTCGGGGGACTGAAGCTTTCTTT. Translated, it gives CASSYGGRGTEAFF.

J is TRBJ1-1 and V is TRBV27; D is undetermined. Germline values: CDR1 MNHEY, CDR2 SMNVEV (reference sequence). Trimming left V 6 bases short and J 1 base short, with 12 bases between. The CDR3 contains 14 residues. This CDR3 is CASRGWVENTEAFF. CDR3 nucleotide sequence: TGTGCCAGCAGAGGCTGGGTGGAGAACACTGAAGCTTTCTTT.

This clone came up once. CDR3 nucleotide sequence: TGTGCCAGCAGCTCTAGCACAGATACGCAGTATTTT. Translated: CASSSSTDTQYF. V gene TRBV11-2 combines with J gene TRBJ2-3; D gene ambiguous. Germline V gene lookup returns CDR1 SGHAT and CDR2 FQNNGV. Trimming stripped 4 bases from V and 0 bases from J, with 2 bases between. This CDR3 is built from 12 residues.